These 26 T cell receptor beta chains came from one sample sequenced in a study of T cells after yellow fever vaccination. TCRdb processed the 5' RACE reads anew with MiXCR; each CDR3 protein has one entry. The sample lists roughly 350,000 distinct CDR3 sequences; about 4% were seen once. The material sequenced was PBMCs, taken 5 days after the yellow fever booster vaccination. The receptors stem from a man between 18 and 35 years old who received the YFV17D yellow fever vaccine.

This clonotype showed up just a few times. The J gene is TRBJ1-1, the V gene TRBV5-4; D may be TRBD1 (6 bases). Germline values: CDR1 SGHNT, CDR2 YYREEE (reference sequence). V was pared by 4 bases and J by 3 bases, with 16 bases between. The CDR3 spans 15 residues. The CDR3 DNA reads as TGTGCCAGCAGCGTTTACAGGGAAGGTGACACTGAAGCTTTCTTT. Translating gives CASSVYREGDTEAFF.

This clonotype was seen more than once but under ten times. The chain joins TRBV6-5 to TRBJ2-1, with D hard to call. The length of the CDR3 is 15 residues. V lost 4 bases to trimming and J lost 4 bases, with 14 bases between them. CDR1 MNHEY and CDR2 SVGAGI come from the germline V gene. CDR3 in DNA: TGTGCCAGCAGTTTTTCACCTTACTCTTACAATGAGCAGTTCTTC. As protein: CASSFSPYSYNEQFF.

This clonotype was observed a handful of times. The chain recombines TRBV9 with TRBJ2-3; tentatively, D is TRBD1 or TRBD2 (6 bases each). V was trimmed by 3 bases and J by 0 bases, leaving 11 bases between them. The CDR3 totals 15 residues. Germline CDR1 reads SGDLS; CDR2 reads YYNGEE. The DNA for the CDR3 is TGTGCCAGCAGCGCGAAGGGGGGAAGCACAGATACGCAGTATTTT. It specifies CASSAKGGSTDTQYF.

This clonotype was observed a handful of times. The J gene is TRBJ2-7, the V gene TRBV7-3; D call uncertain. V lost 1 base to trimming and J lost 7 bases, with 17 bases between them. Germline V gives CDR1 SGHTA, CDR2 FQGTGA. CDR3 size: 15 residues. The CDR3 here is CASSLKTAWAWEQYV. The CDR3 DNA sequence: TGTGCCAGCAGCTTAAAAACAGCATGGGCGTGGGAGCAGTACGTC.

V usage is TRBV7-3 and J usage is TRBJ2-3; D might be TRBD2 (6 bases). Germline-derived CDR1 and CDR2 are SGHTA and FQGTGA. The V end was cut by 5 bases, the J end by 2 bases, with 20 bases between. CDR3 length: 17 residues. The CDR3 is CASSPQPGTRNTDTQYF. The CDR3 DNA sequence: TGTGCCAGCAGCCCCCAACCCGGGACTCGAAACACAGATACGCAGTATTTT.

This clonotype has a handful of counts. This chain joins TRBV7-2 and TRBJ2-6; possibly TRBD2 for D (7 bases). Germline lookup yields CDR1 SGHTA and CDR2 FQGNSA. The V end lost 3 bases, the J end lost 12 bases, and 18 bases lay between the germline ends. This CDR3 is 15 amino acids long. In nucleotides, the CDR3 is TGTGCCAGCAGCTTTTCATGGCGGGGGCTAGGCGTCCTGACTTTC. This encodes CASSFSWRGLGVLTF.

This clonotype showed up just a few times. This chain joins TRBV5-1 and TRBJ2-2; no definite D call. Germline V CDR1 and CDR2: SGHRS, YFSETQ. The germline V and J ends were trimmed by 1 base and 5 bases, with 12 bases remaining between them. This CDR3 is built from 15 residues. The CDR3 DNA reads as TGCGCCAGCAGCTTGATCGTGTCCGGTACCGGGGAGCTGTTTTTT. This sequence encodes CASSLIVSGTGELFF.

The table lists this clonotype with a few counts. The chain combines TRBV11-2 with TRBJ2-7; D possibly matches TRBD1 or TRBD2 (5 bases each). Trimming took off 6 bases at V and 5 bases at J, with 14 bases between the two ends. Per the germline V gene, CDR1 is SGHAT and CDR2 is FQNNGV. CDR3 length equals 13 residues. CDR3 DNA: TGTGCCAGCAGGGCAACCGGGGCCAACGAGCAGTACTTC. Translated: CASRATGANEQYF.

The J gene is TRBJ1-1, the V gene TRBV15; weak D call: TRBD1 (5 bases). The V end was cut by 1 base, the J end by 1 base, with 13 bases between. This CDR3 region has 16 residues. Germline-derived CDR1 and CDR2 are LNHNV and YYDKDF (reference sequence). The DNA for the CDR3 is TGTGCCACCAGCAGAGTTCGGGGGGAGAGGAACACTGAAGCTTTCTTT. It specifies CATSRVRGERNTEAFF.

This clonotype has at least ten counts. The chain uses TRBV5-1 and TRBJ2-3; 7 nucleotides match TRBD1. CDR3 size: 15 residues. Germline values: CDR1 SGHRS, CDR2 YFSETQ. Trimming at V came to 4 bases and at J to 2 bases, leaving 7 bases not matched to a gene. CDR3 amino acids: CASSLRTGVTDTQYF. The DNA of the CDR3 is TGCGCCAGCAGCCTAAGGACAGGAGTCACAGATACGCAGTATTTT.

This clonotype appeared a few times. This chain's CDR3 is CASSSGDSSFLSTDTQYF. CDR3 DNA sequence: TGCGCCAGCAGCTCGGGGGACAGTAGTTTTTTGAGCACAGATACGCAGTATTTT. The rearrangement links TRBV5-1 to TRBJ2-3; perhaps TRBD1 as D (7 bases). Germline CDR1 reads SGHRS; CDR2 reads YFSETQ. The CDR3 is 18 residues long. V was pared by 3 bases and J by 0 bases, with 20 bases between.

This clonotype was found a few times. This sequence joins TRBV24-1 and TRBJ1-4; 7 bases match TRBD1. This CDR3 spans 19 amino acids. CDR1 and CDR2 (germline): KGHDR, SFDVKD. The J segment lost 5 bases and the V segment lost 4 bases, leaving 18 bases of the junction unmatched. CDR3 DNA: TGTGCCACCAGTGACGTCCGACAGGGCTCAGTGGTTGGGAATGAAAAACTGTTTTTT. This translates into CATSDVRQGSVVGNEKLFF.

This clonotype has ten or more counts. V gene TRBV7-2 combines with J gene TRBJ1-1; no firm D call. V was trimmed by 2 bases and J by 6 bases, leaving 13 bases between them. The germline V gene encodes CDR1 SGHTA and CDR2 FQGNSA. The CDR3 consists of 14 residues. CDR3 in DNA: TGTGCCAGCAGCTTATTAGGGCTTAATGCTGAAGCTTTCTTT. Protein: CASSLLGLNAEAFF.

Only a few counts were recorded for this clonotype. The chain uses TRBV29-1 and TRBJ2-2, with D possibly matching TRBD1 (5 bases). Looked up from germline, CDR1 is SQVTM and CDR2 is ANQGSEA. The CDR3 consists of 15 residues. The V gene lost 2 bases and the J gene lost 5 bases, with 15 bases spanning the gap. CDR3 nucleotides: TGCAGCGTTGAAAGACGGCAGGGTTGGACCGGGGAGCTGTTTTTT. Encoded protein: CSVERRQGWTGELFF.

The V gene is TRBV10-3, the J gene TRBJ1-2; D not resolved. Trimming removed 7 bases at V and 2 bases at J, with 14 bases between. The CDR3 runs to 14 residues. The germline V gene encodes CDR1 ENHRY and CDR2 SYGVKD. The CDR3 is CAITTLDPNYGYTF. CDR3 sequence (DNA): TGTGCCATCACGACCTTAGACCCGAACTATGGCTACACCTTC.

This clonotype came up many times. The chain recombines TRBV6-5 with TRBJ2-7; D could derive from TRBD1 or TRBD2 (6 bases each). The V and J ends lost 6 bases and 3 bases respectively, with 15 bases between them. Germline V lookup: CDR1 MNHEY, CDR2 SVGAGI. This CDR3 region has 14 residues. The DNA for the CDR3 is TGTGCCAGCAGGCACGGGGGCGAGGACTACGAGCAGTACTTC. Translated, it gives CASRHGGEDYEQYF.

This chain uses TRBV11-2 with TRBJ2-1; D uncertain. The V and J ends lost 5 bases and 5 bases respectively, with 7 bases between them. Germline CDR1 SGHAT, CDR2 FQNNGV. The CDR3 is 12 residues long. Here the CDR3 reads CASSPTNNEQFF. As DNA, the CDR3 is TGTGCCAGCAGCCCCACTAACAATGAGCAGTTCTTC.

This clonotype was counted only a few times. The CDR3 protein is CASSQGGQYSPLHF. CDR3 coding DNA: TGTGCCAGCAGCCAGGGGGGCCAGTATTCACCCCTCCACTTT. The chain recombines TRBV7-9 with TRBJ1-6; the match to TRBD1 covers 7 bases. The CDR3 extends over 14 amino acids. Germline CDR1 reads SEHNR; CDR2 reads FQNEAQ (reference sequence). V shed 5 bases, J shed 8 bases, and the junction held 6 bases outside the gene matches. Combining the CDR3 with reference TRBV7-9 and TRBJ1-6 gives the whole variable domain DTGVSQNPRHKITKRGQNVTFRCDPISEHNRLYWYRQTLGQGPEFLTYFQNEAQLEKSRLLSDRFSAERPKGSFSTLEIQRTEQGDSAMYLCASSQGGQYSPLHFGNGTRLTVT.

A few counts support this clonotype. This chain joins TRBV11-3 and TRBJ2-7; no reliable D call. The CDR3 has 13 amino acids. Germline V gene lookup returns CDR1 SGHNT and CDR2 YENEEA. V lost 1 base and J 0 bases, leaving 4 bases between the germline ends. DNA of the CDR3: TGTGCCAGCAGCTTAGTGCACTCCTACGAGCAGTACTTC. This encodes CASSLVHSYEQYF.

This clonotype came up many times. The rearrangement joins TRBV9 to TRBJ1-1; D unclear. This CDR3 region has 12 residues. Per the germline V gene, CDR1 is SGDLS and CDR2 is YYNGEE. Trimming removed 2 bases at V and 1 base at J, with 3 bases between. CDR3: CASSVANTEAFF. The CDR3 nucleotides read TGTGCCAGCAGCGTCGCGAACACTGAAGCTTTCTTT.

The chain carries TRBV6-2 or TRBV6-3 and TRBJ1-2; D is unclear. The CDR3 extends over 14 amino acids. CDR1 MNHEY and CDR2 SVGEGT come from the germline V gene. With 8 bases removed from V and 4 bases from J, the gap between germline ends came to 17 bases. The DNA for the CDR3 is TGTGCCAGCTCGTTCGGGGTCGGAGGCTATGGCTACACCTTC. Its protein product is CASSFGVGGYGYTF.

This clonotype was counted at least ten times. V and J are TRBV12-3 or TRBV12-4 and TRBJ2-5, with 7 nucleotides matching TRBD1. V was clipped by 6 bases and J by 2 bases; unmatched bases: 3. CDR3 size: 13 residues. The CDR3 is CASSWGQQETQYF. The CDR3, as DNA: TGTGCCAGCAGCTGGGGACAGCAAGAGACCCAGTACTTC.

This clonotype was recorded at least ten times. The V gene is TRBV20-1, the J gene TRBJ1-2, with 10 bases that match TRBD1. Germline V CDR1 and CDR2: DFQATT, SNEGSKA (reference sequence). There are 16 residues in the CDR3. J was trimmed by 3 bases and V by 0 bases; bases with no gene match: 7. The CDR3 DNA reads TGCAGTGCTAGAGACTCGGACAGGGGGACCCACTATGGCTACACCTTC. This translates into CSARDSDRGTHYGYTF.

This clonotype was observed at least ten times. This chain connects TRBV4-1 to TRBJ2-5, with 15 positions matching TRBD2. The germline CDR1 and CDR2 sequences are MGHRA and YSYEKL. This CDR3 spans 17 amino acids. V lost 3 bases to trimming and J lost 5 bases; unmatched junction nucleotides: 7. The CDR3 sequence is CASSQRTSGGARETQYF. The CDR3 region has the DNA TGCGCCAGCAGCCAGAGGACTAGCGGGGGGGCCCGGGAGACCCAGTACTTC.

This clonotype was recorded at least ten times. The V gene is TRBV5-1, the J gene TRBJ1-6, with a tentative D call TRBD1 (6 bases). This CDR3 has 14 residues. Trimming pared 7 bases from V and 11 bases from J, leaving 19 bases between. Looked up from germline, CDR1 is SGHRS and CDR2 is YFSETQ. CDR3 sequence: CASGAGVDGPPLHF. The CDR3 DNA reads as TGCGCCAGCGGAGCAGGGGTGGACGGGCCACCCCTCCACTTT.

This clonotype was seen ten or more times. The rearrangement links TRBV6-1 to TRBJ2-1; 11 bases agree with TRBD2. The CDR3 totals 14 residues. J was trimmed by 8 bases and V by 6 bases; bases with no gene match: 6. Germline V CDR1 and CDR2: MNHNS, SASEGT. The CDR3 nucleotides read TGTGCCAGCAGCGCAACTAGCGGGGGCTATGAGCAGTTCTTC. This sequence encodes CASSATSGGYEQFF.